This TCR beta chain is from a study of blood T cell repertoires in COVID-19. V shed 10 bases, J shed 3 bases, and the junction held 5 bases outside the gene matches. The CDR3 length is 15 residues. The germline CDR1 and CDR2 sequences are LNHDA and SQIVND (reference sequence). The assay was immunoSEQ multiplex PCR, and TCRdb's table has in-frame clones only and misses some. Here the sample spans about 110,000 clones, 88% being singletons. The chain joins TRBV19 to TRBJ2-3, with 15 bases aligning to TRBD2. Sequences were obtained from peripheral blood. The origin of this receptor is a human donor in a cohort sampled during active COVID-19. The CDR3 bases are TGTGCCAACGGGACTAGCGGGAGGTGGACAGATACGCAGTATTTT. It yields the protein CANGTSGRWTDTQYF.